The 20 T cell receptor beta chains reported below all come from one sample, sequenced in a study of early T cells in non-severe SARS-CoV-2 infection. TCRdb used MiXCR to reprocess the 5' RACE reads, holding one entry per CDR3 protein. The sample has about 75,000 distinct CDR3 sequences, about 11% seen once. The sample in question was whole blood, obtained at baseline. These receptors were obtained from an adult who was a healthcare worker with PCR-confirmed SARS-CoV-2 infection or an uninfected control (not recorded which).

This clonotype was counted only a few times. The gene calls are TRBV9 and TRBJ1-5; D uncertain. Germline V gene data show CDR1 as SGDLS and CDR2 as YYNGEE. This CDR3 region has 15 residues. V lost 0 bases to trimming and J lost 4 bases, with 11 bases between them. In nucleotides, the CDR3 is TGTGCCAGCAGCGTAGCTTCAGATACTAATCAGCCCCAGCATTTT. This gives the protein CASSVASDTNQPQHF.

The DNA for the CDR3 is TGTGCCACCAGCAGAGGGGTAGGAGAGGGCCAAGAGACCCAGTACTTC. Its translation: CATSRGVGEGQETQYF. This rearrangement joins TRBV15 to TRBJ2-5; a weak D match, TRBD2 (5 bases). Germline lookup yields CDR1 LNHNV and CDR2 YYDKDF (reference sequence). The CDR3 extends over 16 amino acids. V was cut by 1 base and J by 1 base, with 13 bases left in between.

This clonotype was picked up many times. The chain uses TRBV6-6 and TRBJ1-1; 8 nucleotides align to TRBD1. In germline, CDR1 is MNHNY, CDR2 SVGAGI (reference sequence). This CDR3 is 14 amino acids long. The J segment lost 4 bases and the V segment lost 7 bases, leaving 8 bases of the junction unmatched. The DNA for the CDR3 is TGTGCCAGCACCCGACAGGGGTGGGCCACTGAAGCTTTCTTT. Its translation is CASTRQGWATEAFF.

This clonotype has only a few counts. The rearrangement uses TRBV11-2 and TRBJ2-3, with TRBD2 identical over 8 bases. The CDR3 totals 18 residues. The ends lost 0 bases at V and 6 bases at J; junction bases unmatched: 14. Per germline, CDR1 SGHAT and CDR2 FQNNGV. This CDR3 reads CASSLDRGSGDATDTQYF. DNA for the CDR3: TGTGCCAGCAGCTTAGATCGAGGTAGCGGGGACGCTACGGATACGCAGTATTTT. Combining the CDR3 with reference TRBV11-2 and TRBJ2-3 gives the whole variable domain EAGVAQSPRYKIIEKRQSVAFWCNPISGHATLYWYQQILGQGPKLLIQFQNNGVVDDSQLPKDRFSAERLKGVDSTLKIQPAKLEDSAVYLCASSLDRGSGDATDTQYFGPGTRLTVL.

This clonotype was detected a few times. The genes are TRBV7-3 and TRBJ2-7; D might be TRBD1 (6 bases). The germline gives CDR1 SGHTA, CDR2 FQGTGA. With 5 bases removed from V and 9 bases from J, the gap between germline ends came to 17 bases. CDR3 size: 13 residues. The CDR3 loop is CASSTGTGSGQYF. In nucleotides, the CDR3 is TGTGCCAGCAGCACCGGCACAGGGTCCGGGCAGTACTTC.

The chain has TRBV29-1 and TRBJ2-5; D may be TRBD1 or TRBD2 (5 bases each). Germline V gene lookup returns CDR1 SQVTM and CDR2 ANQGSEA. The CDR3 is made up of 14 amino acids. V was pared by 7 bases and J by 4 bases, with 19 bases between. The CDR3 reads CSAQRGSGGETQYF. CDR3 in DNA: TGCAGCGCCCAACGAGGGAGTGGGGGAGAGACCCAGTACTTC.

The chain employs TRBV6-1 and TRBJ2-7; D unresolved. This CDR3 has 11 residues. Germline CDR1 is MNHNS and CDR2 is SASEGT. V shed 2 bases and J shed 5 bases, with 4 bases lying between them. The CDR3 DNA is TGTGCCAGCAGTGAATTTGACGAGCAGTACTTC. Residues: CASSEFDEQYF.

The chain employs TRBV11-2 and TRBJ1-3; D may be TRBD1 (5 bases). The CDR3 totals 14 residues. Trimming removed 4 bases at V and 2 bases at J, with 9 bases between. Germline CDR1 SGHAT, CDR2 FQNNGV. The CDR3 DNA sequence: TGTGCCAGCAGCTCCGACAGAGCTGGAAACACCATATATTTT. Its protein is CASSSDRAGNTIYF.

This clonotype was counted between two and nine times. The J gene is TRBJ2-7, the V gene TRBV20-1; D is unresolved. Per the germline V gene, CDR1 is DFQATT and CDR2 is SNEGSKA (reference sequence). V shed 4 bases and J shed 4 bases, with 11 bases lying between them. The CDR3 sequence is 12 residues long. The CDR3 coding sequence is TGCAGTGCTACAAGGGCGGAGTACGAGCAGTACTTC. It specifies CSATRAEYEQYF.

The genes are TRBV30 and TRBJ1-1, with 8 positions matching TRBD1. CDR3 length equals 14 residues. Losses at the gene ends were 3 bases for V and 0 bases for J; bases not matched to a gene: 3. Germline-derived CDR1 and CDR2 are GTSNPN and SVGIG (reference sequence). CDR3 sequence (DNA): TGTGCCTGGAGGGCAGGGGGCTTGAACACTGAAGCTTTCTTT. The encoded protein is CAWRAGGLNTEAFF.

The chain links TRBV12-5 to TRBJ2-7; 9 positions agree with TRBD1. J was trimmed by 5 bases and V by 1 base; bases with no gene match: 15. Germline CDR1 reads LGHNT; CDR2 reads FRNRAP. This CDR3 has 18 residues. CDR3 amino acids: CASGLGWDRALRGNEQYF. CDR3 nucleotides: TGTGCTAGTGGTTTGGGATGGGACAGGGCCTTACGGGGGAACGAGCAGTACTTC.

The sample holds many counts of this clonotype. The chain joins TRBV29-1 to TRBJ2-5; the D gene is possibly TRBD1 (6 bases). V was clipped by 6 bases and J by 4 bases, with 18 bases between them. Germline V lookup: CDR1 SQVTM, CDR2 ANQGSEA. This CDR3 is built from 14 residues. Written as DNA, the CDR3 is TGCAGCGTGACAAATACAGGGTCGCGAGAGACCCAGTACTTC. Residues: CSVTNTGSRETQYF.

The V and J genes are TRBV13 and TRBJ2-7, with no clear D. The CDR3 loop spans 13 amino acids. Trimming left V 5 bases short and J 3 bases short, with 11 bases between. The V gene's germline CDR1 is PRHDT and CDR2 FYEKMQ (reference sequence). The CDR3 loop reads CASSLNLLYEQYF. In DNA, the CDR3 is TGTGCCAGCAGCCTCAACCTCCTCTACGAGCAGTACTTC.

This clonotype was recorded a few times. The chain combines TRBV5-8 with TRBJ1-1, with D unresolved. V lost 2 bases and J lost 1, with 6 bases in between. Germline values: CDR1 SGHTS, CDR2 YDEGEE. The CDR3 has 13 residues. In DNA, the CDR3 is TGTGCCAGCAGCTTAGATAAGAACACTGAAGCTTTCTTT. Translation gives CASSLDKNTEAFF.

The chain has TRBV3-1 and TRBJ2-7; maybe TRBD1 (5 bases). Germline CDR1 LGHDT, CDR2 YNNKEL (reference sequence). The CDR3 spans 14 residues. Trimming removed 0 bases at V and 1 base at J, with 7 bases between. CDR3 nucleotide sequence: TGTGCCAGCAGCCAAGAGACAGTGTCCTACGAGCAGTACTTC. Translated: CASSQETVSYEQYF.

V usage is TRBV19 and J usage is TRBJ2-1; TRBD1 or TRBD2 may be the D gene (5 bases each). Germline V lookup: CDR1 LNHDA, CDR2 SQIVND (reference sequence). CDR3 size: 16 residues. Trimming stripped 5 bases from V and 0 bases from J, with 14 bases between. CDR3 sequence reads: CASSWDDSSSYNEQFF. The CDR3 DNA reads TGTGCCAGTAGTTGGGACGATAGTAGCTCCTACAATGAGCAGTTCTTC.

The chain has TRBV11-2 and TRBJ2-5; no reliable D call. The germline V gene has CDR1 SGHAT and CDR2 FQNNGV. V lost 5 bases to trimming and J lost 0 bases, with 7 bases between them. The CDR3 covers 13 residues. The CDR3 coding sequence is TGTGCCAGCAGCCTGGGATACCAAGAGACCCAGTACTTC. It translates to CASSLGYQETQYF.

CDR3 amino acids: CASRRESTIKETQYF. DNA for the CDR3: TGTGCCAGCAGACGTGAAAGCACGATAAAAGAGACCCAGTACTTC. The rearrangement uses TRBV2 and TRBJ2-5; D unresolved. CDR1 and CDR2 (germline): SNHLY, FYNNEI. Trimming took off 6 bases at V and 3 bases at J, with 17 bases between the two ends. The CDR3 covers 15 residues. Based on the CDR3 plus reference TRBV2 and TRBJ2-5, the full variable domain is EPEVTQTPSHQVTQMGQEVILRCVPISNHLYFYWYRQILGQKVEFLVSFYNNEISEKSEIFDDQFSVERPDGSNFTLKIRSTKLEDSAMYFCASRRESTIKETQYFGPGTRLLVL.

The rearrangement joins TRBV6-5 to TRBJ2-1, with 7 bases aligning to TRBD2. The CDR3 length is 17 residues. Trimming removed 6 bases from V and 3 bases from J; junction bases left unmatched: 14. The V gene's germline CDR1 is MNHEY and CDR2 SVGAGI. The CDR3 spells CASSYFSGPTIYNEQFF. The DNA of the CDR3 is TGTGCCAGCAGCTATTTTAGCGGGCCCACCATCTACAATGAGCAGTTCTTC.

In its sample, this clonotype was seen many times. The V and J genes are TRBV7-2 and TRBJ1-6, with a weak D call TRBD1 (5 bases). This CDR3 contains 14 residues. CDR1 and CDR2 (germline): SGHTA, FQGNSA. V dropped 2 bases and J dropped 9 bases, with 11 bases sitting between them. The CDR3 loop is CASSLPGRASPLHF. For the CDR3, the DNA is TGTGCCAGCAGCTTACCAGGGAGGGCTTCACCCCTCCACTTT.